This TCR beta chain stems from a study of blood T cell repertoires in COVID-19. Study at large: Sample material is recorded as cDNA or gDNA derived from T cells, B-cell-depleted T cells, or PBMCs.

Individuals drawn from about two dozen US areas were roughly 18 to 89 years old. Cohorts were determined from participant-reported clinical history. Data came from immunoSEQ multiplex PCR; TCRdb stores just in-frame clones and leaves some out. The sample includes approximately 250,000 clones, 80% to 90% of them seen just once. This CDR3 is 15 amino acids long. Germline loops: CDR1 LNHDA, CDR2 SQIVND (reference sequence). After removal of 5 bases from V and 4 bases from J, the junction contained 4 bases not matched to a gene. Sequencing was done on a sample of PBMCs or T cells enriched from blood (not recorded which). This TCR was sampled from a woman aged 40-49 years who had been exposed to COVID-19. The chain has TRBV19 and TRBJ2-2, with TRBD2 identical over 10 bases. The chain's CDR3 is CASSWSGGGTGELFF. The CDR3 DNA reads TGTGCCAGTAGTTGGAGCGGGGGGGGCACCGGGGAGCTGTTTTTT.